This T cell receptor (beta chain) was retrieved from a study of blood T cell repertoires in COVID-19. Study overall: Acute-phase and convalescent COVID-19 samples originated in the United States, Italy and Spain. PBMCs, B-cell-depleted T cells, or T cells provided the cDNA or gDNA that made up the material.

A single count supports this clone. Study processing details: It was from reference gene primer amplification that nucleated cell counts were estimated. Assay: immunoSEQ multiplex PCR; the TCRdb copy retains only in-frame clones and omits some. The DNA was the basis for D and trimming; V, J and clone size are from that table. The sample includes some 200,000 clones, roughly 84% seen only once; the top ten take more than 8%. Looked up from germline, CDR1 is KGHDR and CDR2 is SFDVKD. V lost 7 bases and J lost 6, with 11 bases in between. This CDR3 comprises 13 residues. This TCR derives from a woman at least 80 years old with acute or convalescent COVID-19. The genes are TRBV24-1 and TRBJ2-2, with a tentative D call TRBD1 (5 bases). Sequenced sample: peripheral blood. CDR3 sequence (DNA): TGTGCCACCAGGGACACCCTGGCCGGGGAGCTGTTTTTT. Amino acids: CATRDTLAGELFF.